This TCR beta chain was documented in a study of tumor-infiltrating lymphocytes in oesophageal squamous cell carcinoma. This CDR3 is built from 17 residues. The germline V gene encodes CDR1 MNHNY and CDR2 SVGAGI (reference sequence). TCRdb reanalysed the PCR reads using MiXCR and keeps one entry per CDR3 protein. The table includes around 13,000 distinct CDR3 sequences, about 55% detected once. This TCR was sampled from a female donor with esophageal squamous cell carcinoma. V is TRBV6-6 and J is TRBJ2-1; D may correspond to TRBD1 or TRBD2 (5 bases each). The J call may be wrong; the DNA end is better matched by TRBJ2-7. Material: esophageal tumor tissue. CDR3 in amino acids: CASSYTAGTHSYNEQYF. In nucleotides, the CDR3 is TGTGCCAGCAGTTACACCGCCGGGACCCACTCCTACAATGAGCAGTACTTC.